Detailed here is one T cell receptor beta chain. The sample originates from a study of blood T cell repertoires in COVID-19. Overall study context: Whether acute or convalescent, the COVID-19 samples came from the United States, Italy and Spain. PBMCs, B-cell-depleted T cells, or T cells were the source of the cDNA or gDNA that made up the material.

Authors' methods: Scientists estimated how many nucleated cells there were by amplifying reference gene primers. Assay: immunoSEQ multiplex PCR; the TCRdb copy retains only in-frame clones and omits some. For V, J and clone size, that table is used; D and trimming come from the DNA. The sample carries around 81,000 clones, more than 75% recorded once. The TCR sequence derives from a human donor in a cohort sampled during active COVID-19. Source material: peripheral blood.

In nucleotides, the CDR3 is TGTGCCAGCAGCGTGGCTTGGGGAGGAGCCTACGAGCAGTACTTC. Translating gives CASSVAWGGAYEQYF. The rearrangement uses TRBV9 and TRBJ2-7, with a possible D match to TRBD2 (6 bases). Trimming removed 2 bases from V and 2 bases from J, with 14 bases in between. The CDR3 consists of 15 residues. Germline lookup yields CDR1 SGDLS and CDR2 YYNGEE.